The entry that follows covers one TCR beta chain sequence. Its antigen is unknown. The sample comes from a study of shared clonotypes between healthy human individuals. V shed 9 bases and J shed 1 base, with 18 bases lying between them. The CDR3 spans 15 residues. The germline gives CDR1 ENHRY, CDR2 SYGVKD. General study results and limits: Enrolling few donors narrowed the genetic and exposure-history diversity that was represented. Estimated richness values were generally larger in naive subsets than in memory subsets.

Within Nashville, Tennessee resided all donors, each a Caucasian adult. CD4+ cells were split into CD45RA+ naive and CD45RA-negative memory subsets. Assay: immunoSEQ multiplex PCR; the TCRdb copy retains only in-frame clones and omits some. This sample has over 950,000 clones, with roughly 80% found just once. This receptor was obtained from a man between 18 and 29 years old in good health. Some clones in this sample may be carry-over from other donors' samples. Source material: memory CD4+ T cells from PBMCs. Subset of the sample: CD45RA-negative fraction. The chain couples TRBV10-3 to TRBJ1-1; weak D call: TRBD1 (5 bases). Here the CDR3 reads CAMSRDSGPNTEAFF. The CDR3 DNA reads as TGTGCCATGTCCCGAGACAGTGGCCCGAACACTGAAGCTTTCTTT.